This record covers a single T cell receptor (beta chain). Its antigen remains unidentified. This entry is derived from a study of radiation and T cells in renal cell carcinoma. Study overall: Nephrectomy followed 15 Gy stereotactic body radiation by 4 weeks. Study results and limitations: From baseline, blood top tumor clonotypes peaked at 2 weeks post-radiation.

The CDR3 is made up of 13 amino acids. V was clipped by 6 bases and J by 8 bases, with 17 bases between them. Germline CDR1 reads SGHRS; CDR2 reads YFSETQ. TCRdb's table, derived via immunoSEQ multiplex PCR, lists solely in-frame clones and lacks some. The profile shows tens of thousands of clones, 80% to 90% of them singletons. Time point denoted: blood 2 weeks post-SBRT. Regarding treatment: 15 Gy SBRT to primary tumor, nephrectomy 4 weeks later. Blood was sampled at baseline, 2 weeks and 4 weeks after SBRT. This TCR came from a woman between 50 and 59 years old with renal cell carcinoma. This chain links TRBV5-1 with TRBJ1-2; D gene unclear. Sequenced material: blood, taken from a patient whose treatment included radiotherapy and nephrectomy. The CDR3 loop is CASTNPSVGGYTF. The CDR3 DNA reads as TGCGCCAGCACCAACCCCTCAGTAGGAGGCTACACCTTC.